This T cell receptor beta chain was captured by sequencing in a study of cytomegalovirus exposure and HLA in healthy donors. V was clipped by 5 bases and J by 2 bases; unmatched bases: 11. The CDR3 sequence is 17 residues long. Germline assignment: CDR1 SGHTA and CDR2 FQGNSA. Points from the study as a whole: Diagnosis of cytomegalovirus status made by the classifier reportedly showed high specificity and sensitivity. Some TCR beta chains (about 170 of them) were listed as cytomegalovirus-associated. In all likelihood, a cluster of highly shared sequence variants was a sequencing artifact.

This clone occurred a few times. Its antigen is not identified. Researchers ran the PCR with 60 Vbeta and 13 Jbeta primers. This table comes from immunoSEQ multiplex PCR, and its TCRdb copy is limited to in-frame clones, with some not included. The sample gives some 140,000 clones, approximately 80% of which show up once; roughly 13% is in the top ten. The clonotype originates from a man aged 25 to 45 in good health and CMV-seropositive. Sequencing was performed on PBMCs. The chain couples TRBV7-2 to TRBJ1-3; TRBD1 agrees at 8 bases. The CDR3 sequence: CASSPDPAGGPGNTIYF. The CDR3 bases are TGTGCCAGCAGCCCCGATCCGGCAGGGGGCCCTGGAAACACCATATATTTT. Drawing the rest from reference TRBV7-2 and TRBJ1-3, the complete variable domain is GAGVSQSPSNKVTEKGKDVELRCDPISGHTALYWYRQSLGQGLEFLIYFQGNSAPDKSGLPSDRFSAERTGGSVSTLTIQRTQQEDSAVYLCASSPDPAGGPGNTIYFGEGSWLTVV.